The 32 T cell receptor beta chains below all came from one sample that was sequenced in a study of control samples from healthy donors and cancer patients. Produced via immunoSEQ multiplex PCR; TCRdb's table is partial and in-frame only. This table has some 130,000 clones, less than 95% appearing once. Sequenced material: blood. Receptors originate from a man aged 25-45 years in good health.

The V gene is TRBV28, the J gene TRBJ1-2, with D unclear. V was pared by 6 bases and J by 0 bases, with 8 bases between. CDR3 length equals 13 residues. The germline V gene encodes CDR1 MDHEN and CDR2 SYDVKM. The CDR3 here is CASRDGTNYGYTF. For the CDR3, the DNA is TGTGCCAGCAGGGACGGAACTAACTATGGCTACACCTTC.

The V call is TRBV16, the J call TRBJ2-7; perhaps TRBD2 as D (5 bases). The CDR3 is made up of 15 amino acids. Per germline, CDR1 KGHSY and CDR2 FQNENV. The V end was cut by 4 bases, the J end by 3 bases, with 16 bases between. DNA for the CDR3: TGTGCCAGCAGCCCTCGTACGGGGTCCTTCTACGAGCAGTACTTC. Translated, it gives CASSPRTGSFYEQYF.

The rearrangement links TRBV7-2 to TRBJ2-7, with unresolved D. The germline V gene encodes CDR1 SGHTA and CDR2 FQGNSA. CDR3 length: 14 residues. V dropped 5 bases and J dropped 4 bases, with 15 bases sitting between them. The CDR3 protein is CASSPVILRYEQYF. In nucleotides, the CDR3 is TGTGCCAGCAGCCCAGTTATTCTTCGGTACGAGCAGTACTTC.

The CDR3: CASSETGLYNSPLHF. CDR3 DNA: TGTGCCAGCAGTGAGACAGGCCTCTATAATTCACCCCTCCACTTT. This chain links TRBV2 with TRBJ1-6, with a possible D match to TRBD1 (6 bases). Trimming stripped 3 bases from V and 3 bases from J, with 9 bases between. Germline V gene data show CDR1 as SNHLY and CDR2 as FYNNEI. The CDR3 extends over 15 amino acids.

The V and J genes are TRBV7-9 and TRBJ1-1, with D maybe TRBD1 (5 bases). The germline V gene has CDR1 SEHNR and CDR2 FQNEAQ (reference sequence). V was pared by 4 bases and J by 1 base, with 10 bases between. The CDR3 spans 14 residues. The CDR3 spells CASSSGGWNTEAFF. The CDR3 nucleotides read TGTGCCAGCAGCTCCGGGGGGTGGAACACTGAAGCTTTCTTT.

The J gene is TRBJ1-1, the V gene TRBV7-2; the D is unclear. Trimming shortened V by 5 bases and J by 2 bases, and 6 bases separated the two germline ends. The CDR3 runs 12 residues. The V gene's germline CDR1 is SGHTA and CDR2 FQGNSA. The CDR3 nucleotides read TGTGCCAGCAGCCCAAAAAACACTGAAGCTTTCTTT. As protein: CASSPKNTEAFF.

CDR3 DNA: TGTGCCAGTAGTATAGGGGCAGCCACTAGTTATAGCAATCAGCCCCAGCATTTT. It encodes CASSIGAATSYSNQPQHF. The chain uses TRBV19 and TRBJ1-5, with unresolved D. The CDR3 runs 18 residues. The germline V and J ends were trimmed by 1 base and 0 bases, with 16 bases remaining between them. Germline V gives CDR1 LNHDA, CDR2 SQIVND (reference sequence).

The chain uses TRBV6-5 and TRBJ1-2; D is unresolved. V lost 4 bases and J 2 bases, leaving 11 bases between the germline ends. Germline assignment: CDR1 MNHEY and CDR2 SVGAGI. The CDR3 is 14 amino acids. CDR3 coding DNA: TGTGCCAGCAGTTTTGGGGAGGCGAACTATGGCTACACCTTC. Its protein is CASSFGEANYGYTF.

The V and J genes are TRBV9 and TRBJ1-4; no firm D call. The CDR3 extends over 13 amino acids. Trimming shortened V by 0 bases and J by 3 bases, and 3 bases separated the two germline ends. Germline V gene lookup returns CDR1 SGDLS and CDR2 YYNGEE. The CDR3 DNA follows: TGTGCCAGCAGCGTAGAACCTAATGAAAAACTGTTTTTT. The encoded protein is CASSVEPNEKLFF.

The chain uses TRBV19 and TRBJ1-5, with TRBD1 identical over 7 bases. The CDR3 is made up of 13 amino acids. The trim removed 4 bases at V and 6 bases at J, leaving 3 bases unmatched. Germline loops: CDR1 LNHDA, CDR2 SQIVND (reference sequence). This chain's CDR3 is CASSRRTGQPQHF. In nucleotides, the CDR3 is TGTGCCAGTAGTAGACGGACAGGTCAGCCCCAGCATTTT. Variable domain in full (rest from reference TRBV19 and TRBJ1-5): DGGITQSPKYLFRKEGQNVTLSCEQNLNHDAMYWYRQDPGQGLRLIYYSQIVNDFQKGDIAEGYSVSREKKESFPLTVTSAQKNPTAFYLCASSRRTGQPQHFGDGTRLSIL.

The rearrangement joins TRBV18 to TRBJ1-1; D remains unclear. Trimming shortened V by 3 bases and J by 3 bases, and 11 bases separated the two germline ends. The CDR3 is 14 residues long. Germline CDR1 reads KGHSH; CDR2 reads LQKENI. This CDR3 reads CASSPPGRYTEAFF. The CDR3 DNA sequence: TGTGCCAGCTCACCCCCTGGGCGATACACTGAAGCTTTCTTT.

CDR3 sequence reads: CASSQEPANSYEQYF. In nucleotides, the CDR3 is TGTGCCAGCAGCCAAGAACCAGCGAACTCCTACGAGCAGTACTTC. The V gene is TRBV3-1 (or the pseudogene TRBV3-2), the J gene TRBJ2-7; D call uncertain. The V end lost 0 bases, the J end lost 0 bases, and 9 bases lay between the germline ends. The germline V gene encodes CDR1 LGHDT and CDR2 YNNKEL (reference sequence). The CDR3 has 15 amino acids.

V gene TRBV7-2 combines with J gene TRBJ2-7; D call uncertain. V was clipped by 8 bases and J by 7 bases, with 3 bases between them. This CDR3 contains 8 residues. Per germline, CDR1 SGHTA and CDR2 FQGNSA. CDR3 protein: CASGEQYF. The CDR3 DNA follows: TGTGCCAGCGGGGAGCAGTACTTC.

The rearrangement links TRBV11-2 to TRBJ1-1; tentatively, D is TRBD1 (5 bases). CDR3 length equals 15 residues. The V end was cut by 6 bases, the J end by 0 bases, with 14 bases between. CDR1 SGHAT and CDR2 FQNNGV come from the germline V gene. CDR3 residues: CASRFSGTVNTEAFF. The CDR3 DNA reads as TGTGCCAGCAGATTCTCCGGGACGGTGAACACTGAAGCTTTCTTT.

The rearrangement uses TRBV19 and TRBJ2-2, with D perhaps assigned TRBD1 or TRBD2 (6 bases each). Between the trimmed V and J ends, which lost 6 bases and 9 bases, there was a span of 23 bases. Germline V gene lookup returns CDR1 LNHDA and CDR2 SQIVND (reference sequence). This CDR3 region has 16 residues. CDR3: CASSRAPGALNWELFF. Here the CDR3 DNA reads TGTGCCAGTAGCAGAGCCCCGGGGGCGTTGAACTGGGAGCTGTTTTTT.

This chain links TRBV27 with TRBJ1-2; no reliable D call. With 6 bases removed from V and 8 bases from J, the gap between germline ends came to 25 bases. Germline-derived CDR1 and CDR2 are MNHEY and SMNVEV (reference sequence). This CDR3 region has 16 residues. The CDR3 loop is CASRFITSRGRGGYTF. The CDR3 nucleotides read TGTGCCAGCAGATTTATAACATCTCGGGGTCGAGGCGGCTACACCTTC.

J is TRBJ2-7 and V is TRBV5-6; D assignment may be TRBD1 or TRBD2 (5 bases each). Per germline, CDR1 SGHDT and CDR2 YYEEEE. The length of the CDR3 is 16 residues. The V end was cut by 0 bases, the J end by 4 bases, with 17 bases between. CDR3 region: CASSLGVGPVAYEQYF. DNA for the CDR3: TGTGCCAGCAGCTTGGGGGTGGGACCAGTAGCGTACGAGCAGTACTTC.

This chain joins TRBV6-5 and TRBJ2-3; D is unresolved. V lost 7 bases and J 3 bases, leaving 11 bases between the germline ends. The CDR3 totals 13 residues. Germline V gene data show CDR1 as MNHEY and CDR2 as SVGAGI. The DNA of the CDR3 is TGTGCCAGCAATTTACGTTGGACAGATACGCAGTATTTT. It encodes CASNLRWTDTQYF.

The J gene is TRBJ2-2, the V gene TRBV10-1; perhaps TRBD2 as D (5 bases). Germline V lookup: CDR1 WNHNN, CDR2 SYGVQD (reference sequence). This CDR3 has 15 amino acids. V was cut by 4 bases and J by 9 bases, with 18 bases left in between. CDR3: CASSVGISTHRELFF. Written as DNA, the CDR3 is TGCGCCAGCAGTGTCGGGATATCAACCCATCGGGAGCTGTTTTTT.

CDR3 DNA sequence: TGTGCCAGCAGTTTCGGCAGGGATAGCAATCAGCCCCAGCATTTT. Translation: CASSFGRDSNQPQHF. V gene TRBV28 combines with J gene TRBJ1-5; TRBD1 is a possible D gene (5 bases). The V end was cut by 3 bases, the J end by 0 bases, with 9 bases between. Germline loops: CDR1 MDHEN, CDR2 SYDVKM. CDR3 size: 15 residues. Variable domain in full (rest from reference TRBV28 and TRBJ1-5): DVKVTQSSRYLVKRTGEKVFLECVQDMDHENMFWYRQDPGLGLRLIYFSYDVKMKEKGDIPEGYSVSREKKERFSLILESASTNQTSMYLCASSFGRDSNQPQHFGDGTRLSIL.

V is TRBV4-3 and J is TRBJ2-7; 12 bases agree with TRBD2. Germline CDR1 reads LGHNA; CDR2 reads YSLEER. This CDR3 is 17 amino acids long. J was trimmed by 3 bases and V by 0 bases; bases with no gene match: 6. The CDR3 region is CASSQDGLAGTYYEQYF. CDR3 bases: TGCGCCAGCAGCCAAGATGGACTAGCGGGGACGTACTACGAGCAGTACTTC.

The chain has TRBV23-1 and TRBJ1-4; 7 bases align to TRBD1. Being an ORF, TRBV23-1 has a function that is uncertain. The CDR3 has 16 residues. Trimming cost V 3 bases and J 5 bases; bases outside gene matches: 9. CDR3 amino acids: CASSHTADRLNEKLFF. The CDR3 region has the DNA TGCGCCAGCAGTCACACGGCGGACAGGTTAAATGAAAAACTGTTTTTT.

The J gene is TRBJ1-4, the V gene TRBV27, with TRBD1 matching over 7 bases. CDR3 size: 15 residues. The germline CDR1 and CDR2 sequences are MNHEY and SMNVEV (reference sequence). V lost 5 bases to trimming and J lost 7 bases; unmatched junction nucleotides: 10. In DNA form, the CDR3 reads TGTGCCAGCAGTCTCCTGACAGGGACGGGTGAAAAACTGTTTTTT. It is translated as CASSLLTGTGEKLFF.

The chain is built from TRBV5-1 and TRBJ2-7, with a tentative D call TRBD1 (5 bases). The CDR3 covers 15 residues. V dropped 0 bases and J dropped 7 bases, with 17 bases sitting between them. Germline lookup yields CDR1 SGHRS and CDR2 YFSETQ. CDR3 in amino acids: CASSLAARTIEEQYF. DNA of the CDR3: TGCGCCAGCAGCTTGGCTGCCAGGACAATTGAGGAGCAGTACTTC.

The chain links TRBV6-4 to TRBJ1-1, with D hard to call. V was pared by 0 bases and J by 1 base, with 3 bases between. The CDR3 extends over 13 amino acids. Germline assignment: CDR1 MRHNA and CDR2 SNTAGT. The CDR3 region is CASSDSQNTEAFF. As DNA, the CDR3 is TGTGCCAGCAGTGACTCACAGAACACTGAAGCTTTCTTT.

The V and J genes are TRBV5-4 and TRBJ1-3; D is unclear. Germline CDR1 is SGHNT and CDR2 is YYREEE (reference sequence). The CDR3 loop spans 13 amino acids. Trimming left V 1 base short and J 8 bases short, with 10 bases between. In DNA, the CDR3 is TGTGCCAGCAGCTTGCGGGGAAGCGACACCATATATTTT. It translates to CASSLRGSDTIYF.

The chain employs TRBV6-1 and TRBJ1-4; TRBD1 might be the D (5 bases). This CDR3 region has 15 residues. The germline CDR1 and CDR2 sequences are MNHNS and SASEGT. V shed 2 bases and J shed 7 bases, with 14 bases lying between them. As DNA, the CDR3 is TGTGCCAGCAGTGAAAATGCGGGGACGGCTGAAAAACTGTTTTTT. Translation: CASSENAGTAEKLFF.

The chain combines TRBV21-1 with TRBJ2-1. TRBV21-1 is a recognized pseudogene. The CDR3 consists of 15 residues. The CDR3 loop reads CASSPQESSYNEQFF. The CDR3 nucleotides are TGTGCCAGCAGCCCCCAGGAGAGCTCCTACAATGAGCAGTTCTTC.

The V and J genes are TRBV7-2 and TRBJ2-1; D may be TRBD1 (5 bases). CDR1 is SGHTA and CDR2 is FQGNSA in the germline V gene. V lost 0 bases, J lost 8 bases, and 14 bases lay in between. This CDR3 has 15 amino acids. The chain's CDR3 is CASSLAWAGPYEQFF. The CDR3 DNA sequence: TGTGCCAGCAGCTTAGCGTGGGCAGGGCCGTATGAGCAGTTCTTC.

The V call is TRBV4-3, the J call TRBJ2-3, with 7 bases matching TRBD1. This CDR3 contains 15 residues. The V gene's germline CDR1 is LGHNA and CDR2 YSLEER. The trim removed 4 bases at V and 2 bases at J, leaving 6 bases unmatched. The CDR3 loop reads CASSPSDRVTDTQYF. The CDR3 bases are TGCGCCAGCAGCCCCTCCGACAGGGTCACAGATACGCAGTATTTT.

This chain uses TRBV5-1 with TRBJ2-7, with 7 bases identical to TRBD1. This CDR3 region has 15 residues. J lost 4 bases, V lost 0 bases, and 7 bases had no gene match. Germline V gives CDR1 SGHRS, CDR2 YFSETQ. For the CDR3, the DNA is TGCGCCAGCAGCTTGGGGACAGGATTTAATTACGAGCAGTACTTC. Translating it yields CASSLGTGFNYEQYF.

The DNA of the CDR3 is TGTGCCAGCAGCTTCACGTCCGGGTTGAACACCGGGGAGCTGTTTTTT. Its protein is CASSFTSGLNTGELFF. V gene TRBV11-3 combines with J gene TRBJ2-2; D is ambiguous. Trimming took off 3 bases at V and 1 base at J, with 12 bases between the two ends. The germline V gene encodes CDR1 SGHNT and CDR2 YENEEA. The CDR3 covers 16 residues. The variable domain in full, with the rest retrieved from reference TRBV11-3 and TRBJ2-2, is EAGVVQSPRYKIIEKKQPVAFWCNPISGHNTLYWYLQNLGQGPELLIRYENEEAVDDSQLPKDRFSAERLKGVDSTLKIQPAELGDSAVYLCASSFTSGLNTGELFFGEGSRLTVL.